This T cell receptor (beta chain) was observed in a study of beta chain features in type 1 diabetes. As for the study in general: Healthy donors and patients showed comparable age, gender and cell yields.

Germline V gene data show CDR1 as SQVTM and CDR2 as ANQGSEA. The CDR3 has 11 residues. Trimming pared 3 bases from V and 15 bases from J, leaving 15 bases between. Regarding the study as a whole: Moderately but significantly shorter TCRB CDR3s were found in Type 1 diabetes patients in all four CD4+ subsets.

This clone was found many times. Its antigen is still unknown. Of the isolated RNA, all was reverse transcribed, and so the sequenced material was expressed TCRB transcripts. Assay used: immunoSEQ multiplex PCR; TCRdb lists only in-frame clones, some missing. The table has approximately 270,000 clones, roughly an eighth seen once. This receptor was taken from a man between 25 and 39 years old with type 1 diabetes. The material sequenced was naive CD4+ T cells from blood. This chain joins TRBV29-1 and TRBJ2-1; no clear D. The CDR3 DNA reads as TGCAGCGTTGACCGGGTTAGAGGAAGGTTCTTC. It codes for CSVDRVRGRFF.